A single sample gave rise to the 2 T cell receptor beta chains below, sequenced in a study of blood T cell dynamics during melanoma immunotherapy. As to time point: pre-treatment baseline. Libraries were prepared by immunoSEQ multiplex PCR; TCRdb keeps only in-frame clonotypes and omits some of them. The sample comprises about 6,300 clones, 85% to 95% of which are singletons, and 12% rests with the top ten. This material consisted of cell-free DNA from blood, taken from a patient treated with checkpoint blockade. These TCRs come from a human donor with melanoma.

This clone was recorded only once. CDR3 region: CASSLYKQRETQYF. CDR3 DNA sequence: TGTGCCAGCAGCTTATACAAACAGAGGGAGACCCAGTACTTC. The J gene is TRBJ2-5, the V gene TRBV7-9; D is uncertain. Trimming removed 2 bases from V and 5 bases from J, with 12 bases in between. Germline assignment: CDR1 SEHNR and CDR2 FQNEAQ (reference sequence). The CDR3 loop spans 14 amino acids.

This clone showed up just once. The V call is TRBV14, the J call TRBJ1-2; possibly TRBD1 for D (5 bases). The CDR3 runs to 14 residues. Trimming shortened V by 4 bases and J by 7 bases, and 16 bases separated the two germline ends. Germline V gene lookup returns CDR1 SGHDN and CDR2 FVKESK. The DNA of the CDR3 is TGTGCCAGCAGCCCTCGTCCAGGGTTGAGTGGCTACACCTTC. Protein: CASSPRPGLSGYTF.